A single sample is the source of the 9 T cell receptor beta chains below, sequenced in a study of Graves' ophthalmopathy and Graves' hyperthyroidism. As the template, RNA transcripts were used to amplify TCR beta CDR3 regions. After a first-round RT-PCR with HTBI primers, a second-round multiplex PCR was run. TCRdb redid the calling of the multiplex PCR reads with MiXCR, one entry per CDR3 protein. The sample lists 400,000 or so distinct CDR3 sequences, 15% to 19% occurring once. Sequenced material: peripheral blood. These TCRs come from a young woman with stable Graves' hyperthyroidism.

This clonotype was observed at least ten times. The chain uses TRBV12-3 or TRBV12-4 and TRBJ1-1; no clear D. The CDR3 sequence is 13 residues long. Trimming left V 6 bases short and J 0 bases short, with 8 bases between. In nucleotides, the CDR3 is TGTGCCAGCAGCAACTGGATGAACACTGAAGCTTTCTTT. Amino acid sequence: CASSNWMNTEAFF.

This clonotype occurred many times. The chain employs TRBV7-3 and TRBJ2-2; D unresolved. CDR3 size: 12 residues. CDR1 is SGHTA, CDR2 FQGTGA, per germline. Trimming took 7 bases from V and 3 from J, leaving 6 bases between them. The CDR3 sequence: CASKTYTGELFF. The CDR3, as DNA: TGTGCCAGCAAGACCTACACCGGGGAGCTGTTTTTT.

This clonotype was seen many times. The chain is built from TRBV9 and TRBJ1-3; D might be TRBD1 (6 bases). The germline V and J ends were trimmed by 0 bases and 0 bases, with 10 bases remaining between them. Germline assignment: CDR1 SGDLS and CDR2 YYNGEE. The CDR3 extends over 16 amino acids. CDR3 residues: CASSVAGTNSGNTIYF. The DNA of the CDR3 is TGTGCCAGCAGCGTAGCTGGGACAAACTCTGGAAACACCATATATTTT.

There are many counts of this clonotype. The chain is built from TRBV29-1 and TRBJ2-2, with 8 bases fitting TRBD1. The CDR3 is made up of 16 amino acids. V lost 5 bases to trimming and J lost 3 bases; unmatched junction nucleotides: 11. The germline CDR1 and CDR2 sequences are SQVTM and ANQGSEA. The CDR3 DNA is TGCAGCGTTCAAGGAAAACAGGGGGTCTACACCGGGGAGCTGTTTTTT. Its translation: CSVQGKQGVYTGELFF.

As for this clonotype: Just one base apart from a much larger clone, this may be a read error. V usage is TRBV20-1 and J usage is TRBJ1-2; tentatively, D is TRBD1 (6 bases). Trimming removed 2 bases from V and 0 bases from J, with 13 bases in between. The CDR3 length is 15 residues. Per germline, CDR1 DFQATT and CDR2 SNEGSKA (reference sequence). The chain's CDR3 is CSARWETGANYGYTF. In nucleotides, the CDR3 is TGCAGTGCTAGATGGGAGACAGGAGCTAACTATGGCTACACCTTC.

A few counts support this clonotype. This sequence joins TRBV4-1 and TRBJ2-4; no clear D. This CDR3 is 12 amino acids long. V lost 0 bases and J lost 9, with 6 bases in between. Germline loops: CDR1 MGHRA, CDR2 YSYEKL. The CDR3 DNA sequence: TGCGCCAGCAGCCAAGATCAAAGCATTCAGTACTTC. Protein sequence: CASSQDQSIQYF.

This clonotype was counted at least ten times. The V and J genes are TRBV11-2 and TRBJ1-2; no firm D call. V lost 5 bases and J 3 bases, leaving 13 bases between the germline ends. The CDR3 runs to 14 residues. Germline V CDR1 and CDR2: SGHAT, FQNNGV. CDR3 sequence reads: CASSPTGFDYGYTF. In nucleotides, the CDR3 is TGTGCCAGCAGCCCGACGGGGTTTGACTATGGCTACACCTTC.

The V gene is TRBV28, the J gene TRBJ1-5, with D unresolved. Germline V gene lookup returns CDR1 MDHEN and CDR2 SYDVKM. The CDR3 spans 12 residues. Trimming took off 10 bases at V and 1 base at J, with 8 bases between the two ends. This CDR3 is CATSRSNQPQHF. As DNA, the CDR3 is TGTGCCACCTCCAGGAGCAATCAGCCCCAGCATTTT.

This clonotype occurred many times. CDR3 sequence: CASSQETGNYEQYF. The CDR3 nucleotides read TGCGCCAGCAGCCAAGAAACGGGAAACTACGAGCAGTACTTC. The chain links TRBV4-1 to TRBJ2-7; TRBD2 is a possible D gene (5 bases). Germline V lookup: CDR1 MGHRA, CDR2 YSYEKL. The V and J ends lost 0 bases and 3 bases respectively, with 9 bases between them. CDR3 length: 14 residues.